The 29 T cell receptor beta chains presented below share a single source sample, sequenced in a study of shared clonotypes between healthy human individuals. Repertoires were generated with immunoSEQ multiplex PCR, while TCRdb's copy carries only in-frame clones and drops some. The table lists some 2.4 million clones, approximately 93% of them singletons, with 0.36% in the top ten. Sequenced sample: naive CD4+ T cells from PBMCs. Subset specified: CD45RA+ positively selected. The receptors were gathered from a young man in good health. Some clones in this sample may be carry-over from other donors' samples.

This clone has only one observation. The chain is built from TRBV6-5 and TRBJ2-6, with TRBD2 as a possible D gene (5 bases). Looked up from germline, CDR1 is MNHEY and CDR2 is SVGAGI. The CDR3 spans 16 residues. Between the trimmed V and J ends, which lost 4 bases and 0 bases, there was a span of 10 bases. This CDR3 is CASSSHGGSGANVLTF. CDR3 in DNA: TGTGCCAGCAGTTCACACGGAGGCTCTGGGGCCAACGTCCTGACTTTC.

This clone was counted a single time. Written as DNA, the CDR3 is TGCGCCAGCAGCGTACTCCCCGGGACTAGCAAAGAGACCCAGTACTTC. It translates to CASSVLPGTSKETQYF. The chain recombines TRBV5-1 with TRBJ2-5, with 9 bases identical to TRBD2. This CDR3 region has 16 residues. The J segment lost 3 bases and the V segment lost 4 bases, leaving 10 bases of the junction unmatched. Germline-derived CDR1 and CDR2 are SGHRS and YFSETQ.

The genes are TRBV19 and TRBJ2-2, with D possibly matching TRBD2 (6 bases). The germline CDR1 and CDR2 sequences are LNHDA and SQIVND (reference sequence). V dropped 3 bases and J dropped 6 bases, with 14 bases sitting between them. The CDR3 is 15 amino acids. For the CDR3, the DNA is TGTGCCAGTAGTATTTTCGCGGGGTGGTCCGGGGAGCTGTTTTTT. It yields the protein CASSIFAGWSGELFF.

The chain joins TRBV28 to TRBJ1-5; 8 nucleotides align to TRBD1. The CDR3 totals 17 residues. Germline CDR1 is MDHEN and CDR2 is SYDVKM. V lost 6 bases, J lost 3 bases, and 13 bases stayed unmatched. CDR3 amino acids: CASRQGVDGRLNQPQHF. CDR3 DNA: TGTGCCAGCAGACAGGGGGTGGACGGACGCCTCAATCAGCCCCAGCATTTT.

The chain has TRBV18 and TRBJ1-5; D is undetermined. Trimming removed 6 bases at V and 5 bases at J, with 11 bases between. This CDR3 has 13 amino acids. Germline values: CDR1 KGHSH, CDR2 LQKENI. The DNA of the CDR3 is TGTGCCAGCTCCGAGGGCATTGATCAGCCCCAGCATTTT. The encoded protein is CASSEGIDQPQHF.

The CDR3 sequence is CASSRTGGEGTEAFF. The CDR3 DNA reads as TGTGCCAGCTCACGGACAGGGGGCGAGGGAACTGAAGCTTTCTTT. J is TRBJ1-1 and V is TRBV18; 11 bases are a match to TRBD1. This CDR3 spans 15 amino acids. V dropped 4 bases and J dropped 5; count of bases not matched to a gene: 6. Germline CDR1 is KGHSH and CDR2 is LQKENI. Together with reference TRBV18 and TRBJ1-1, the CDR3 gives the full variable domain: NAGVMQNPRHLVRRRGQEARLRCSPMKGHSHVYWYRQLPEEGLKFMVYLQKENIIDESGMPKERFSAEFPKEGPSILRIQQVVRGDSAAYFCASSRTGGEGTEAFFGQGTRLTVV.

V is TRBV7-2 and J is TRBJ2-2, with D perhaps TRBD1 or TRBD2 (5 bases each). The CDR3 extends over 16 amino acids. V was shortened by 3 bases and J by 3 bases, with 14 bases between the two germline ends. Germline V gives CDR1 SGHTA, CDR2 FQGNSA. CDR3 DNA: TGTGCCAGCAGCTTCGCCGGGACGGTTCACACCGGGGAGCTGTTTTTT. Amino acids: CASSFAGTVHTGELFF.

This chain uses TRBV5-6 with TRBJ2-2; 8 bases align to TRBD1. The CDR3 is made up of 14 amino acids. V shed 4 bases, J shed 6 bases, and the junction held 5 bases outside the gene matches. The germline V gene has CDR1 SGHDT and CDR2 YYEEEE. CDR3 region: CASSIRDRPGELFF. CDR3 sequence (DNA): TGTGCCAGCAGCATAAGGGACAGGCCCGGGGAGCTGTTTTTT.

The CDR3 sequence is CASRVGRNGVDTEAFF. Written as DNA, the CDR3 is TGCGCCAGCAGAGTGGGGAGGAATGGGGTAGACACTGAAGCTTTCTTT. The rearrangement joins TRBV5-1 to TRBJ1-1; D is uncertain. CDR3 length equals 16 residues. CDR1 and CDR2 (germline): SGHRS, YFSETQ. The V and J ends lost 5 bases and 3 bases respectively, with 20 bases between them.

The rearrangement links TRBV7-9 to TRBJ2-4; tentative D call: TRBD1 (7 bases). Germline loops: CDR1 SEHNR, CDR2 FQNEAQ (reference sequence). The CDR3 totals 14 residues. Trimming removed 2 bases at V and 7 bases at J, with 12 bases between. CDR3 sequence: CASSLSQGTNIQYF. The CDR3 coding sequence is TGTGCCAGCAGCTTATCACAGGGGACTAACATTCAGTACTTC. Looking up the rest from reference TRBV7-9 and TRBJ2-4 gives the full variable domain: DTGVSQNPRHKITKRGQNVTFRCDPISEHNRLYWYRQTLGQGPEFLTYFQNEAQLEKSRLLSDRFSAERPKGSFSTLEIQRTEQGDSAMYLCASSLSQGTNIQYFGAGTRLSVL.

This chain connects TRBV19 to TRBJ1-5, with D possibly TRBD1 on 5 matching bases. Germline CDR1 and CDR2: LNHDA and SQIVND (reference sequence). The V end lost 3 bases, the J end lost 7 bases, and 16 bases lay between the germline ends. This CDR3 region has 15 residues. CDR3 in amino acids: CASSIRRGGGQPQHF. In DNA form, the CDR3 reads TGTGCCAGTAGTATCCGAAGGGGAGGAGGCCAGCCCCAGCATTTT.

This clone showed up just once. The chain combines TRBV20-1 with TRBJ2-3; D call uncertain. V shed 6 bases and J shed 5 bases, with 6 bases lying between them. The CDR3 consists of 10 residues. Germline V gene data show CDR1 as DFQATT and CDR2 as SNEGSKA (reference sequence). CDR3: CSAVQDTQYF. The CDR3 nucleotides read TGCAGTGCCGTCCAAGATACGCAGTATTTT.

The CDR3 spells CASSPAVDSYNEQFF. The DNA of the CDR3 is TGTGCCAGCAGCCCCGCCGTAGACAGCTACAATGAGCAGTTCTTC. V is TRBV9 and J is TRBJ2-1, with D perhaps matching TRBD1 (5 bases). Germline CDR1 and CDR2: SGDLS and YYNGEE. V was pared by 4 bases and J by 3 bases, with 14 bases between. The CDR3 spans 15 residues.

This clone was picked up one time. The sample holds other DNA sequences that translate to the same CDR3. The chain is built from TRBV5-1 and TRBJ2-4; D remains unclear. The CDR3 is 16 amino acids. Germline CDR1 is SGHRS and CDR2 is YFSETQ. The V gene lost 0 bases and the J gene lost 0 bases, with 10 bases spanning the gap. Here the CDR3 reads CASSLDVGLAKNIQYF. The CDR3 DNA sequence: TGCGCCAGCAGCTTGGATGTTGGGTTAGCCAAAAACATTCAGTACTTC. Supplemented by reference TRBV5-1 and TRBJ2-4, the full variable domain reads KAGVTQTPRYLIKTRGQQVTLSCSPISGHRSVSWYQQTPGQGLQFLFEYFSETQRNKGNFPGRFSGRQFSNSRSEMNVSTLELGDSALYLCASSLDVGLAKNIQYFGAGTRLSVL.

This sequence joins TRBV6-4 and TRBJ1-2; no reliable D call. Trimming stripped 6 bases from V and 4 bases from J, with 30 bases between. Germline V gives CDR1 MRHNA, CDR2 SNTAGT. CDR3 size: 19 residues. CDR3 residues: CASSHEVWVSCVFLYGYTF. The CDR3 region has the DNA TGTGCCAGCAGCCACGAAGTTTGGGTATCTTGTGTTTTCCTCTATGGCTACACCTTC.

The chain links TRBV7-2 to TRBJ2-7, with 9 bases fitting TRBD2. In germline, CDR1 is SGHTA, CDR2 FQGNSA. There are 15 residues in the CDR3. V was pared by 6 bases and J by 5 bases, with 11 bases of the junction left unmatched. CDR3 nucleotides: TGTGCCAGCAGTTTTAGCGGGAGTAATTTCCACGAGCAGTACTTC. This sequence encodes CASSFSGSNFHEQYF.

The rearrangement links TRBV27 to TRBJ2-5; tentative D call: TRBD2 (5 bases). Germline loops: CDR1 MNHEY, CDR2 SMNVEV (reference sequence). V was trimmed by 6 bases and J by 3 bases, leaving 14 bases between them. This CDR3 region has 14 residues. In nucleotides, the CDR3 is TGTGCCAGCAGAACATTGGGAGATGAAGAGACCCAGTACTTC. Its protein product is CASRTLGDEETQYF.

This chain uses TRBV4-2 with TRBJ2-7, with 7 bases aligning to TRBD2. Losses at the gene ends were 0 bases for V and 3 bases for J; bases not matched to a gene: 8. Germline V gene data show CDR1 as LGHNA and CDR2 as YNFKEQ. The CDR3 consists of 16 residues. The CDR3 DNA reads TGTGCCAGCAGCCAAGATCTCCTAGCGGCCATCTACGAGCAGTACTTC. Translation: CASSQDLLAAIYEQYF.

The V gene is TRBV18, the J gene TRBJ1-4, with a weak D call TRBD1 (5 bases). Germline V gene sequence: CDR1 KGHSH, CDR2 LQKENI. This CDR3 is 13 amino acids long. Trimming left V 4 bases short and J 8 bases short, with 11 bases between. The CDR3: CASSQGTGEKLFF. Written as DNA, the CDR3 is TGTGCCAGCTCACAGGGGACGGGAGAAAAACTGTTTTTT.

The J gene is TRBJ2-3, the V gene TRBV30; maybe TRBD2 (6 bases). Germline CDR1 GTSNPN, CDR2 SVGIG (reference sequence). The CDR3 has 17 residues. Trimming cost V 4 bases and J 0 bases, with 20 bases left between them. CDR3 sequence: CAWIGGLFRTSTDTQYF. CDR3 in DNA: TGTGCCTGGATAGGCGGACTATTTCGTACTAGCACAGATACGCAGTATTTT. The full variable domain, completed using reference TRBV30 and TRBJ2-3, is SQTIHQWPATLVQPVGSPLSLECTVEGTSNPNLYWYRQAAGRGLQLLFYSVGIGQISSEVPQNLSASRPQDRQFILSSKKLLLSDSGFYLCAWIGGLFRTSTDTQYFGPGTRLTVL.

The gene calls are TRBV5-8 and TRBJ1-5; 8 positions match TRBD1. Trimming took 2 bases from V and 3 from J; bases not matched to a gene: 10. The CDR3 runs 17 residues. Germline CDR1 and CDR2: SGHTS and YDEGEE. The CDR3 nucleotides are TGTGCCAGCAGCTTACATTTACAGGGGGATGACAATCAGCCCCAGCATTTT. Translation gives CASSLHLQGDDNQPQHF.

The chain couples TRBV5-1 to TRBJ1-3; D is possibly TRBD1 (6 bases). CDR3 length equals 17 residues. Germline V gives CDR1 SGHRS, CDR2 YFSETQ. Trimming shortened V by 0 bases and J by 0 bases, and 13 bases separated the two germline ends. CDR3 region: CASSLATGRTSGNTIYF. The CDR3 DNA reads TGCGCCAGCAGCTTGGCCACAGGGCGAACCTCTGGAAACACCATATATTTT.

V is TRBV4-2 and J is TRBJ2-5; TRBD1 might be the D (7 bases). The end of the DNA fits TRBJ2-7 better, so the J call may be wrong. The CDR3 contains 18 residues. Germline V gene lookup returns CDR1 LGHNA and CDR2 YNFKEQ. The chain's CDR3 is CASSPKGGATGAPYEQYF. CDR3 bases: TGTGCCAGCAGCCCCAAAGGCGGGGCCACAGGGGCGCCCTACGAGCAGTACTTC.

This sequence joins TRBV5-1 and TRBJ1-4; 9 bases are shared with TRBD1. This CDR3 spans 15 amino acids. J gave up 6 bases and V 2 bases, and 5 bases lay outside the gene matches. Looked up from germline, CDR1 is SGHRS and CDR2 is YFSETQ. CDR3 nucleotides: TGCGCCAGCAGCTTCACAGGGGGCGCATATGAAAAACTGTTTTTT. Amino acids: CASSFTGGAYEKLFF.

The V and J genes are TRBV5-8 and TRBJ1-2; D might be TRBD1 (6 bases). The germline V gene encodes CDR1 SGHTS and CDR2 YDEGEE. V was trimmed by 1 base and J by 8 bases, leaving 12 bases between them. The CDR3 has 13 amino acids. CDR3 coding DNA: TGTGCCAGCAGCTTGTTACAGGGATTCGGCTACACCTTC. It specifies CASSLLQGFGYTF.

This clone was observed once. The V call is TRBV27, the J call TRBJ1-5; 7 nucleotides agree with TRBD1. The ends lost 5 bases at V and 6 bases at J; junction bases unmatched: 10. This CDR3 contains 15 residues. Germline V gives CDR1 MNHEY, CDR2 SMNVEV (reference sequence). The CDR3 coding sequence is TGTGCCAGCAGTGCTCAGGGGGGATGGACTCAGCCCCAGCATTTT. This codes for CASSAQGGWTQPQHF.

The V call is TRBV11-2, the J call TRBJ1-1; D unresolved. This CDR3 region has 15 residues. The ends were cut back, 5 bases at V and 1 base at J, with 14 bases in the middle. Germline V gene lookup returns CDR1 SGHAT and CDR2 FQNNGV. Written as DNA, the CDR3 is TGTGCCAGCAGCCGCTGGATGACCCAGAACACTGAAGCTTTCTTT. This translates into CASSRWMTQNTEAFF. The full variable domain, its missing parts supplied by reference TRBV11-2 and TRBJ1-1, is EAGVAQSPRYKIIEKRQSVAFWCNPISGHATLYWYQQILGQGPKLLIQFQNNGVVDDSQLPKDRFSAERLKGVDSTLKIQPAKLEDSAVYLCASSRWMTQNTEAFFGQGTRLTVV.

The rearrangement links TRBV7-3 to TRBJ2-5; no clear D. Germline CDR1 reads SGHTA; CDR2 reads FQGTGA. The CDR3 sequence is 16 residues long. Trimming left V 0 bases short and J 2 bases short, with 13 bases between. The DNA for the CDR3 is TGTGCCAGCAGCTTAACAAAAGTCGGTGGACAAGAGACCCAGTACTTC. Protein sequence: CASSLTKVGGQETQYF.

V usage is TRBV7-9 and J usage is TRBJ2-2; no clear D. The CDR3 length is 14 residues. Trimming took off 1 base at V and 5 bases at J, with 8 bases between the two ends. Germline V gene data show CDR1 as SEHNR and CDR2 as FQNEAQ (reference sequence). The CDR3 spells CASSLVIGTGELFF. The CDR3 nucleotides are TGTGCCAGCAGCTTAGTTATCGGAACCGGGGAGCTGTTTTTT.